This T cell receptor beta chain came from a study of patients and donors after allogeneic stem cell transplantation. TCRdb ran MiXCR on the RT-PCR reads and lists one entry per CDR3 protein. Of roughly 230,000 distinct CDR3 sequences in the sample, roughly 14% were seen once. This clonotype was observed at least ten times. The sequence derives from a human donor who was either an allogeneic HSCT recipient or a stem cell or donor lymphocyte infusion donor (not recorded which). It is not recorded whose cells these are; they may come from a transplant donor. Sequencing input: blood, either unsorted or a sorted T cell fraction (not recorded which).

CDR3 in DNA: TGCGCCAGCAGCCCTAGCGTGACCTCCTACGAGCAGTACTTC. It yields the protein CASSPSVTSYEQYF. The chain links TRBV5-1 to TRBJ2-7, with D possibly being TRBD2 (6 bases). The V end lost 4 bases, the J end lost 0 bases, and 11 bases lay between the germline ends. This CDR3 region has 14 residues. Germline CDR1 and CDR2: SGHRS and YFSETQ.